A single sample gave rise to the 31 T cell receptor beta chains below, sequenced in a study of OX40 agonist ivuxolimab in advanced cancers. This table comes from immunoSEQ multiplex PCR, and its TCRdb copy is limited to in-frame clones, with some not included. The repertoire has 40,000 or so clones, 80% to 95% of them found once; the top ten carry less than 25%. The sequences come from CD4+ or CD8+ T cells sorted from blood, collected in a trial of the OX40 agonist ivuxolimab. These receptors originate from an adult with an advanced solid tumor such as melanoma, head and neck, liver or kidney cancer.

The chain recombines TRBV27 with TRBJ2-1; 14 positions match TRBD2. The CDR3 spans 18 residues. With 4 bases clipped from V and 1 base from J, the junction kept 6 bases outside the gene matches. The germline gives CDR1 MNHEY, CDR2 SMNVEV (reference sequence). The CDR3 region has the DNA TGTGCCAGCAGTTCGACTAGCGGGAGGGAGGGGTCCTACAATGAGCAGTTCTTC. The encoded protein is CASSSTSGREGSYNEQFF.

V usage is TRBV5-4 and J usage is TRBJ2-3, with D perhaps TRBD2 (6 bases). Deletions cut 4 bases from V and 4 bases from J, with 13 bases between. This CDR3 has 14 residues. Germline CDR1 and CDR2: SGHNT and YYREEE (reference sequence). CDR3 residues: CASSPGGPADTQYF. The DNA of the CDR3 is TGTGCCAGCAGCCCCGGAGGGCCCGCAGATACGCAGTATTTT.

The V and J genes are TRBV4-1 and TRBJ2-1, with TRBD2 as a possible D gene (5 bases). Trimming cost V 3 bases and J 4 bases, with 22 bases left between them. CDR3 length: 18 residues. Germline V CDR1 and CDR2: MGHRA, YSYEKL. This CDR3 is CASSQDPRSGWDYNEQFF. CDR3 coding DNA: TGCGCCAGCAGCCAGGACCCCCGGTCGGGGTGGGATTACAATGAGCAGTTCTTC.

The chain carries TRBV4-2 and TRBJ1-1; TRBD1 matches 7 bases. Per germline, CDR1 LGHNA and CDR2 YNFKEQ. Trimming at V came to 3 bases and at J to 5 bases, leaving 6 bases not matched to a gene. CDR3 length equals 14 residues. CDR3 coding DNA: TGTGCCAGCAGCCAGGACAGGAGGGAAACTGAAGCTTTCTTT. It yields the protein CASSQDRRETEAFF.

The gene calls are TRBV6-6 and TRBJ1-5; D is ambiguous. Between the trimmed V and J ends, which lost 6 bases and 2 bases, there was a span of 11 bases. The CDR3 sequence is 14 residues long. Germline assignment: CDR1 MNHNY and CDR2 SVGAGI (reference sequence). CDR3 protein: CASRVEGGNQPQHF. In nucleotides, the CDR3 is TGTGCCAGCAGGGTAGAAGGCGGCAATCAGCCCCAGCATTTT.

This chain joins TRBV10-1 and TRBJ2-1; D could derive from TRBD1 or TRBD2 (5 bases each). Per the germline V gene, CDR1 is WNHNN and CDR2 is SYGVQD (reference sequence). CDR3 length: 16 residues. Trimming shortened V by 1 base and J by 2 bases, and 12 bases separated the two germline ends. CDR3 region: CASSEWGPPTYNEQFF. CDR3 DNA: TGCGCCAGCAGTGAGTGGGGACCTCCAACCTACAATGAGCAGTTCTTC.

V gene TRBV6-5 combines with J gene TRBJ2-7; 9 bases align to TRBD1. The CDR3 sequence is 16 residues long. From germline, CDR1 is MNHEY and CDR2 SVGAGI. V shed 2 bases, J shed 3 bases, and the junction held 8 bases outside the gene matches. CDR3: CASSYAAGTGLYEQYF. Here the CDR3 DNA reads TGTGCCAGCAGTTACGCGGCCGGGACAGGGCTCTACGAGCAGTACTTC.

The chain joins TRBV28 to TRBJ2-1; 9 bases are a match to TRBD2. Looked up from germline, CDR1 is MDHEN and CDR2 is SYDVKM. The CDR3 is 15 residues long. J lost 8 bases, V lost 5 bases, and 10 bases had no gene match. CDR3 coding DNA: TGTGCCAGCAGTATGGCAGCGGGAGGTTCTTATGAGCAGTTCTTC. Its protein product is CASSMAAGGSYEQFF.

The rearrangement links TRBV30 to TRBJ2-5; 10 nucleotides agree with TRBD1. The germline gives CDR1 GTSNPN, CDR2 SVGIG (reference sequence). The CDR3 is made up of 15 amino acids. V was clipped by 2 bases and J by 2 bases; unmatched bases: 5. The CDR3 coding sequence is TGTGCCTGGAGTTCGTGGGACAGGGGTCAAGAGACCCAGTACTTC. Its protein product is CAWSSWDRGQETQYF.

This chain joins TRBV6-5 and TRBJ2-1, with unresolved D. The V end lost 2 bases, the J end lost 5 bases, and 7 bases lay between the germline ends. Germline-derived CDR1 and CDR2 are MNHEY and SVGAGI. This CDR3 spans 13 amino acids. CDR3 DNA: TGTGCCAGCAGTTACGGCAGAGACAATGAGCAGTTCTTC. Its translation is CASSYGRDNEQFF.

The V call is TRBV28, the J call TRBJ2-7; 7 bases agree with TRBD1. The CDR3 is made up of 16 amino acids. Losses at the gene ends were 2 bases for V and 9 bases for J; bases not matched to a gene: 16. The germline V gene has CDR1 MDHEN and CDR2 SYDVKM. The CDR3 region is CASSLREDRRMIAQYF. The CDR3 DNA reads as TGTGCCAGCAGTTTAAGAGAGGACAGGCGGATGATCGCGCAGTACTTC. The whole variable domain, filled in from reference TRBV28 and TRBJ2-7, reads DVKVTQSSRYLVKRTGEKVFLECVQDMDHENMFWYRQDPGLGLRLIYFSYDVKMKEKGDIPEGYSVSREKKERFSLILESASTNQTSMYLCASSLREDRRMIAQYFGPGTRLTVT.

The chain recombines TRBV7-9 with TRBJ2-7; D call uncertain. The CDR3 contains 14 residues. Trimming removed 4 bases at V and 4 bases at J, with 14 bases between. Looked up from germline, CDR1 is SEHNR and CDR2 is FQNEAQ (reference sequence). DNA for the CDR3: TGTGCCAGCAGCTCGACTCCAAGTGGGTACGAGCAGTACTTC. This gives the protein CASSSTPSGYEQYF.

The chain joins TRBV4-3 to TRBJ2-4; 10 bases fit TRBD2. The V gene end was trimmed by 0 bases and the J gene end by 6 bases; junction bases not matched to a gene: 8. There are 17 residues in the CDR3. Germline assignment: CDR1 LGHNA and CDR2 YSLEER. In nucleotides, the CDR3 is TGCGCCAGCAGCCAAGATTTTGGCCTAGCGGGGGCAAACATTCAGTACTTC. Protein sequence: CASSQDFGLAGANIQYF.

The gene calls are TRBV5-4 and TRBJ2-7; D is possibly TRBD1 (6 bases). The CDR3 extends over 13 amino acids. Trimming left V 1 base short and J 6 bases short, with 11 bases between. In germline, CDR1 is SGHNT, CDR2 YYREEE (reference sequence). The CDR3 spells CASSLPGHLEQYF. As DNA, the CDR3 is TGTGCCAGCAGCTTGCCGGGACATCTCGAGCAGTACTTC.

This clone was seen once. J is TRBJ2-7 and V is TRBV27, with 12 bases matching TRBD1. CDR3 length equals 14 residues. CDR1 MNHEY and CDR2 SMNVEV come from the germline V gene (reference sequence). Trimming cost V 5 bases and J 4 bases; bases outside gene matches: 3. The CDR3 region is CASSLGQGAYEQYF. CDR3 in DNA: TGTGCCAGCAGTCTGGGACAGGGGGCTTACGAGCAGTACTTC.

The genes are TRBV9 and TRBJ2-7; tentatively, D is TRBD2 (6 bases). Germline assignment: CDR1 SGDLS and CDR2 YYNGEE. The CDR3 has 15 residues. Trimming left V 4 bases short and J 3 bases short, with 17 bases between. The DNA for the CDR3 is TGTGCCAGCAGCCAGTCGGTCGGACTACTCTACGAGCAGTACTTC. As protein: CASSQSVGLLYEQYF.

In regard to this clone: Without the conserved terminal phenylalanine or tryptophan, this CDR3 likely stems from a read error. The chain has TRBV28 and TRBJ2-7; 10 bases agree with TRBD2. The CDR3 is 16 amino acids. CDR1 is MDHEN, CDR2 SYDVKM, per germline. V gave up 2 bases and J gave up 2 bases; unmatched junction bases: 6. For the CDR3, the DNA is TGTGCCAGCAGTTTAGCCCGGACTAGCGGCCCCTACGAGCAGTACCTC. Residues: CASSLARTSGPYEQYL.

This sequence joins TRBV27 and TRBJ2-4, with 9 bases fitting TRBD2. The CDR3 extends over 13 amino acids. Per germline, CDR1 MNHEY and CDR2 SMNVEV (reference sequence). V was pared by 9 bases and J by 3 bases, with 3 bases of the junction left unmatched. Written as DNA, the CDR3 is TGTGCCAGTGGAGCGGGAGGCAAAAACATTCAGTACTTC. As protein: CASGAGGKNIQYF.

The V call is TRBV2, the J call TRBJ2-1; 9 bases are shared with TRBD2. Germline V gene lookup returns CDR1 SNHLY and CDR2 FYNNEI. The J segment lost 5 bases and the V segment lost 3 bases, leaving 5 bases of the junction unmatched. The CDR3 totals 15 residues. The CDR3 loop reads CASSDWLAGHNEQFF. The CDR3 DNA reads TGTGCCAGCAGTGATTGGCTAGCGGGACACAATGAGCAGTTCTTC.

The chain couples TRBV4-1 to TRBJ2-7; 9 bases are shared with TRBD2. The CDR3 has 15 amino acids. Per germline, CDR1 MGHRA and CDR2 YSYEKL. Trimming took 3 bases from V and 2 from J; bases not matched to a gene: 5. The CDR3: CASSQIAGETYEQYF. CDR3 in DNA: TGCGCCAGCAGCCAGATAGCGGGAGAAACCTACGAGCAGTACTTC.

V usage is TRBV29-1 and J usage is TRBJ1-1; 9 bases match TRBD1. The germline V gene encodes CDR1 SQVTM and CDR2 ANQGSEA. The junction had 6 bases not matched to a gene; V was cut back by 7 bases and J by 3 bases. This CDR3 has 13 amino acids. The CDR3 here is CSDGGTGYTEAFF. In DNA form, the CDR3 reads TGCAGCGACGGCGGGACAGGGTACACTGAAGCTTTCTTT.

The chain recombines TRBV9 with TRBJ2-1, with TRBD1 as a possible D gene (6 bases). The CDR3 runs to 14 residues. Trimming removed 3 bases from V and 6 bases from J, with 13 bases in between. CDR1 SGDLS and CDR2 YYNGEE come from the germline V gene. CDR3 residues: CASSGRQVGNEQFF. CDR3 DNA sequence: TGTGCCAGCAGCGGGCGACAGGTGGGCAATGAGCAGTTCTTC.

This chain connects TRBV5-4 to TRBJ2-2; the match to TRBD2 covers 7 bases. CDR1 and CDR2 from the germline V gene are SGHNT and YYREEE (reference sequence). The CDR3 covers 12 residues. V trimming: 7 bases; J trimming: 7 bases; junction bases outside the gene matches: 4. The chain's CDR3 is CASSGGGGELFF. CDR3 nucleotide sequence: TGTGCCAGCTCGGGAGGAGGCGGGGAGCTGTTTTTT.

The CDR3 reads CASSAGTSRNEQFF. In DNA form, the CDR3 reads TGTGCCAGCTCGGCCGGGACTAGTAGGAATGAGCAGTTCTTC. This chain uses TRBV27 with TRBJ2-1, with 8 bases aligning to TRBD2. The germline CDR1 and CDR2 sequences are MNHEY and SMNVEV (reference sequence). This CDR3 is built from 14 residues. J lost 7 bases, V lost 8 bases, and 10 bases had no gene match.

This chain links TRBV19 with TRBJ2-5, with D perhaps matching TRBD2 (6 bases). V lost 3 bases and J 3 bases, leaving 11 bases between the germline ends. CDR1 LNHDA and CDR2 SQIVND come from the germline V gene (reference sequence). The CDR3 loop spans 14 amino acids. CDR3 in amino acids: CASSIYLAKETQYF. The CDR3 DNA is TGTGCCAGTAGTATCTACCTAGCGAAAGAGACCCAGTACTTC.

The chain couples TRBV30 to TRBJ2-7, with 8 bases identical to TRBD1. This CDR3 spans 15 amino acids. V gave up 0 bases and J gave up 5 bases; unmatched junction bases: 9. Per the germline V gene, CDR1 is GTSNPN and CDR2 is SVGIG (reference sequence). The CDR3 reads CAWSVTGQVAHEQYF. The CDR3 nucleotides read TGTGCCTGGAGTGTAACGGGACAGGTCGCTCACGAGCAGTACTTC. Based on the CDR3 plus reference TRBV30 and TRBJ2-7, the full variable domain is SQTIHQWPATLVQPVGSPLSLECTVEGTSNPNLYWYRQAAGRGLQLLFYSVGIGQISSEVPQNLSASRPQDRQFILSSKKLLLSDSGFYLCAWSVTGQVAHEQYFGPGTRLTVT.

The CDR3 spells CASSLSGRALNEQFF. The CDR3 DNA follows: TGTGCCAGCAGTCTTAGCGGGAGGGCTCTCAATGAGCAGTTCTTC. The chain links TRBV2 to TRBJ2-1, with 11 bases matching TRBD2. V dropped 5 bases and J dropped 6; count of bases not matched to a gene: 6. The CDR3 extends over 15 amino acids. In germline, CDR1 is SNHLY, CDR2 FYNNEI.

This chain links TRBV7-6 with TRBJ1-4; 7 bases are shared with TRBD1. The CDR3 is 15 residues long. Per the germline V gene, CDR1 is SGHVS and CDR2 is FNYEAQ. J gave up 4 bases and V 7 bases, and 9 bases lay outside the gene matches. CDR3 in DNA: TGTGCCAGCACCAATTGGGACAGTATTAATGAAAAACTGTTTTTT. It codes for CASTNWDSINEKLFF. Using reference TRBV7-6 and TRBJ1-4 for the parts outside the CDR3, the full variable domain is GAGVSQSPRYKVTKRGQDVALRCDPISGHVSLYWYRQALGQGPEFLTYFNYEAQQDKSGLPNDRFSAERPEGSISTLTIQRTEQRDSAMYRCASTNWDSINEKLFFGSGTQLSVL.

The V and J genes are TRBV30 and TRBJ2-1; D is perhaps TRBD2 (6 bases). CDR3 length: 14 amino acids. Germline values: CDR1 GTSNPN, CDR2 SVGIG (reference sequence). Trimming removed 5 bases from V and 7 bases from J, with 18 bases in between. The CDR3 DNA reads as TGTGCCTGGGGGGGGACTTACTACGATAATGAGCAGTTCTTC. Translated: CAWGGTYYDNEQFF.

V is TRBV10-3 and J is TRBJ2-2; 8 nucleotides align to TRBD2. Germline values: CDR1 ENHRY, CDR2 SYGVKD. The CDR3 consists of 15 residues. V shed 10 bases, J shed 3 bases, and the junction held 10 bases outside the gene matches. CDR3: CATIGLADYTGELFF. DNA for the CDR3: TGTGCCACCATAGGACTAGCAGACTACACCGGGGAGCTGTTTTTT.

A single count supports this clone. This chain joins TRBV4-3 and TRBJ2-2; 12 nucleotides line up with TRBD2. The CDR3 has 17 residues. The junction had 6 bases not matched to a gene; V was cut back by 0 bases and J by 7 bases. Germline assignment: CDR1 LGHNA and CDR2 YSLEER. CDR3 sequence reads: CASSQDASGRAVGELFF. CDR3 nucleotides: TGCGCCAGCAGCCAAGATGCTAGCGGGAGGGCCGTCGGGGAGCTGTTTTTT.